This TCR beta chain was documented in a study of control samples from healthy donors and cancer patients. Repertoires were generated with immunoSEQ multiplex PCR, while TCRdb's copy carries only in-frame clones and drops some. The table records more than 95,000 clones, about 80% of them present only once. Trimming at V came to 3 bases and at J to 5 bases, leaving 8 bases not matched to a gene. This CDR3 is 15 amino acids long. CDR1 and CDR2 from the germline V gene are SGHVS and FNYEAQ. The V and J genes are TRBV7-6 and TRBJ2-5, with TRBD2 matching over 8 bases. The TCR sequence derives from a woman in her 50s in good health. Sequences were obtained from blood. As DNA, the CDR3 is TGTGCCAGCAGCTTGGTCGGGGGGGCCCCCGAGACCCAGTACTTC. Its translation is CASSLVGGAPETQYF.